This T cell receptor beta chain was observed in a study of blood T cell repertoires in COVID-19 (TCRdb year 2020). In the study overall: The collaborator samples originated in the United States, Italy and Spain and spanned the acute and convalescent phases of COVID-19. Samples came from the ongoing ImmuneRACE study (first 160 participants) plus 1,254 subjects from 6 global collaborators. The sample metadata nearly always contained a de-identified subject ID, COVID-19 status, age in years and sex. The repertoires were released in a freely available public database intended as a resource for research on the immune response to SARS-CoV-2. Subjects who had been exposed to COVID-19, were actively infected with it, or had recovered from it provided the deeply sampled blood TCRbeta repertoires that made up the dataset. Where HLA class I and class II types were available, the types were taken from metadata supplied by the sample provider, not from assay-based typing. The material from the prospective study consisted of cDNA or gDNA derived from T cells, B-cell-depleted T cells, or PBMCs.

TCRbeta CDR3 regions were amplified from genomic DNA using the immunoSEQ Assay, a bias-controlled multiplex PCR. The published analysis was carried out like this. Nucleated cell counts per sample were estimated from amplification of reference gene primers within the assay. To quantify the absolute abundance of each unique TCRbeta CDR3 rearrangement, sequence reads were collapsed and filtered. For each sample, productive Simpson clonality was calculated as the square root of Simpson's diversity index across productive rearrangements. In TCRdb, the immuneACCESS table is reduced to in-frame sequences with V and J assigned. These tables do not hold every clone; where another copy was compared, an unresolved V gene accounts for under half, and the others remain unexplained. V, J and clone size are those of that table, while D and trimming were read from the DNA. This sample holds about 80,000 clones; roughly 80% were observed only once. The top ten clonotypes cover 9.5% to 15% of the sample.

Each collaborating institution followed its own protocols to collect whole blood in K2EDTA tubes. For TCRbeta analysis, collaborator samples were shipped as frozen whole blood, as isolated PBMCs, or as DNA extracted from either sample type. As concerns this clone: Its recognized antigen is unknown. One base away there is no much larger clone; base qualities are not given.

Results the study describes overall, beyond this receptor: How much clinical and demographic metadata was included differed by source and by participant, and the metadata was provided uncurated.

The receptor's source is a woman aged 40-49 years with active or convalescent COVID-19. The sequenced sample consisted of peripheral blood.

The CDR3 in this case is CASSPSGGVGGETQYF. The DNA reads as follows: TGTGCCAGCAGCCCCTCCGGGGGTGTGGGGGGGGAGACCCAGTACTTC. The V and J segments used are TRBV5-4 and TRBJ2-5, and TRBD2 aligns with 7 junction nucleotides. For this chain, trimming is 4 bases at the V end and 5 bases at the J end, and the number of junction bases without a gene match is 14. The germline V gene (reference sequence) gives CDR1 as SGHNT and CDR2 as YYREEE. Inclusive of the bounding cysteine and phenylalanine, the CDR3 is 16 residues long. Of the read, only the CDR3 DNA is kept; its 48 bases are in frame from base 1.